This T cell receptor (beta chain) was sequenced during a study of blood T cell repertoires in COVID-19. At the level of the study: Spain, Italy and the United States supplied samples that represented acute and convalescent COVID-19. From T cells, B-cell-depleted T cells, or PBMCs came the material, which was cDNA or gDNA.

Study processing details: Estimation of nucleated cell counts was performed using reference gene primer amplification. The method was immunoSEQ multiplex PCR; TCRdb's version includes in-frame clones alone and lacks a portion of them. V and J calls and clone size follow that table, whereas D and trimming were derived from the DNA. The top ten hold over 0.2% of the sample, which has just over 650,000 clones, 85% to 90% seen once. Germline V gives CDR1 LNHDA, CDR2 SQIVND (reference sequence). This CDR3 has 14 residues. After removal of 8 bases from V and 7 bases from J, the junction contained 11 bases not matched to a gene.

The chain joins TRBV19 to TRBJ1-2, with 9 bases lining up with TRBD1. The source material was peripheral blood. The source is a young woman with acute or convalescent COVID-19. The chain's CDR3 is CASSPTDRGVGYTF. The CDR3 nucleotides read TGTGCCAGTTCCCCCACCGACAGGGGGGTTGGCTACACCTTC. Full variable domain (outside the CDR3, taken from reference TRBV19 and TRBJ1-2): DGGITQSPKYLFRKEGQNVTLSCEQNLNHDAMYWYRQDPGQGLRLIYYSQIVNDFQKGDIAEGYSVSREKKESFPLTVTSAQKNPTAFYLCASSPTDRGVGYTFGSGTRLTVV.